The table lists the clone carrying this TCR beta chain with many counts. Antigen specificity is unknown. The observed sequence ends 3 residues before the CDR3 terminus, with the missing tail filled in from the germline J gene. The sample belongs to a study of T cell clonality in common variable immunodeficiency. General study findings and limits: Common variable immunodeficiency TCR beta sequences reportedly had fewer deletions and N-nucleotide insertions. Patient heterogeneity in the CVID cohort limited correlations between repertoire features and clinical complications.

TCRdb's copy holds only in-frame clones and misses some; the assay was immunoSEQ multiplex PCR. Found here are under 50,000 clones, no singletons; the ten largest cover roughly 2.1%. Trimming stripped 7 bases from V and 0 bases from J, with 13 bases between. Germline V gene data show CDR1 as MDHEN and CDR2 as SYDVKM. CDR3 length: 14 amino acids. The TCR originated in a person aged 18 to 75 in good health. Sequencing used peripheral blood mononuclear cells. The rearrangement links TRBV28 to TRBJ2-7; D is uncertain. This chain's CDR3 is CASKARSTSYEQYF. CDR3 bases read: TGTGCCAGCAAGGCCAGGAGCACCTCCTACGAG.